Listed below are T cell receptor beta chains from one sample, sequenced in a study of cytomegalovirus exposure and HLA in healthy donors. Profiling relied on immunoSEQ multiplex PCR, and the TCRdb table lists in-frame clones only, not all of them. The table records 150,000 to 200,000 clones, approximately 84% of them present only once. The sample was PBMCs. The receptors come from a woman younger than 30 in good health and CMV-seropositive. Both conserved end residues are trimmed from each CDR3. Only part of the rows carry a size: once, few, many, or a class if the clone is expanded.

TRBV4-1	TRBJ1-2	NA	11	ASSQDKGGGYT
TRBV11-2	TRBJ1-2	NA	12	ASSLGTGTSGYT
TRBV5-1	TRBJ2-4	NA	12	ASKKRDGENIQY
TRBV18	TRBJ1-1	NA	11	ASSRSMNTEAF
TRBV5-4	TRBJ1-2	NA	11	ASSPLAGDSYT
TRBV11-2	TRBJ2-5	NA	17	ASRPGRGTSGGSPETQY
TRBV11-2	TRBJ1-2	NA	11	ASSLGQGGGYT
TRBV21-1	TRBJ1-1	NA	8	ASSPNEAF
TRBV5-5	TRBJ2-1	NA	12	ASRVGLAGGEQF
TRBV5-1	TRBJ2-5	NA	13	ASSLSTSGQETQY
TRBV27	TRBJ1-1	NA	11	ASRTGGSTEAF
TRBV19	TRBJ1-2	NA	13	ASIPPSGGSYGYT
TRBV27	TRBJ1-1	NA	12	ASSPDPTGGNLL
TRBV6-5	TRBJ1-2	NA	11	ASSYSTGYGYT
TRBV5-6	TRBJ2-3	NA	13	ASSPLQTPTDTQY
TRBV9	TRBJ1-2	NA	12	ASSVASGVGGYT
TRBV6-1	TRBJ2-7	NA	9	ASSNGREQY
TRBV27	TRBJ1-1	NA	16	ASSLLGTGLLLNTEAF
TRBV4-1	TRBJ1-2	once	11	ASSQDGRYGYT
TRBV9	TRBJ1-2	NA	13	ASSVDHSLNYGYT
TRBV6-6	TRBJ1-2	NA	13	ASSPLGVANYGYT
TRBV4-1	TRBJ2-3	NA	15	ASSQGHRDFPADTQY
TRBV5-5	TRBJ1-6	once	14	ASSLRSAGGASPLH
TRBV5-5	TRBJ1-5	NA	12	ASRPGTGNQPQH
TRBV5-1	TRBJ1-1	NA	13	ASSLALGSNTEAF
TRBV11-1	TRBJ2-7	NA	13	ASSPRGFVLVEQY
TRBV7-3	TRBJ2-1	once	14	ASSTLAGTSYNEQF
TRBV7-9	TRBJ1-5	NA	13	ASSGEGDSNQPQH
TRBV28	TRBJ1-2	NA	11	ASSFAGVYGYT
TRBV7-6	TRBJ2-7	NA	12	ASSSGQGRYEQY
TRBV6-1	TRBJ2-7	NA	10	ASSDQAYEQY
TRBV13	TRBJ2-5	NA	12	ASSLWGPGETQY
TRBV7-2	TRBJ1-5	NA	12	ASSLGGVSSPQH
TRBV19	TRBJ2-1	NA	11	ASTGGGFVEQF
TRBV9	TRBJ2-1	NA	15	ASSVELAGGAYNEQF
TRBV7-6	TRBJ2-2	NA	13	ASSLGTPKAGELF
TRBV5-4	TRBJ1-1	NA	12	ASSQRTDSSEAF
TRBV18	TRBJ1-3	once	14	ASSPPNRGGGNTIY
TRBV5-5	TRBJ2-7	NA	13	ASNHDLQGVYEQY
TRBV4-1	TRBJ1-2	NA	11	ASSRGLSGGYT
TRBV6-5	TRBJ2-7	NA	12	ASSSGTGSYEQY
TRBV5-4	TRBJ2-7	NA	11	ASSHGENYEQY
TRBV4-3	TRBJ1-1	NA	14	ASSQDIASGGTEAF
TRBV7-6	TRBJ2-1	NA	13	ASSLGTSGGGEQF
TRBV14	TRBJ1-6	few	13	ASSPGQGDVSPLH
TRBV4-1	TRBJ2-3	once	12	ASSPGQYTDTQY
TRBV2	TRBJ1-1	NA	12	ASSELGFNTEAF
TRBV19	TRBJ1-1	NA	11	ATLTGLGTEAF
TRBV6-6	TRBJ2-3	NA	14	ASSLGQGRTTDTQY
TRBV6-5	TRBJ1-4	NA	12	ASSYYRGNEKLF
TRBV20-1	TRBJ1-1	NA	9	SARTGNEAF
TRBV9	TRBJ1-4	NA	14	ASSAGQGGINEKLF
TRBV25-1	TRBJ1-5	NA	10	ASSRENQPQH
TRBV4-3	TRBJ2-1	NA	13	ASSQVSGGVDEQF
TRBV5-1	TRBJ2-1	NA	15	ASSKRQGALSYNEQF
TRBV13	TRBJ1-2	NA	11	ASSLGTTYGYT
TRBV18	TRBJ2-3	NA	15	ASSQNLIGGSTDTQY
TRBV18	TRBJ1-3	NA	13	ASSLGQASGNTIY
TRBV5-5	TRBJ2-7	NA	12	ASSWFGRDYEQY